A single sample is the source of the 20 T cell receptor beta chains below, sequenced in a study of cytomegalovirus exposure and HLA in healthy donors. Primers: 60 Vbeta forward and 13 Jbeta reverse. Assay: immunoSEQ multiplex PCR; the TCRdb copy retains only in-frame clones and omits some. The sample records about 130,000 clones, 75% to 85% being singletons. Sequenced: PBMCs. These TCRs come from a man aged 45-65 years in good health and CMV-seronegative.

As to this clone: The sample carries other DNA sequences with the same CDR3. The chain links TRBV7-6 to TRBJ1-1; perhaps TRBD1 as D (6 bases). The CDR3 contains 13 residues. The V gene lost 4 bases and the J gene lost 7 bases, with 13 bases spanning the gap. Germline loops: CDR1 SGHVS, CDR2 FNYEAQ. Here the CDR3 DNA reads TGTGCCAGCAGCTCCGGACAGCCTTTTGAAGCTTTCTTT. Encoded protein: CASSSGQPFEAFF.

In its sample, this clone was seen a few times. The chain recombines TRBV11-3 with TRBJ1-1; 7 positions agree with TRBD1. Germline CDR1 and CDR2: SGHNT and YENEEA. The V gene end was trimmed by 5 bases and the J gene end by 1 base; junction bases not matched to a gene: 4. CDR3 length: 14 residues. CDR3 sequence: CASSLQGTNTEAFF. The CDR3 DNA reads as TGTGCCAGCAGCCTACAGGGGACGAACACTGAAGCTTTCTTT.

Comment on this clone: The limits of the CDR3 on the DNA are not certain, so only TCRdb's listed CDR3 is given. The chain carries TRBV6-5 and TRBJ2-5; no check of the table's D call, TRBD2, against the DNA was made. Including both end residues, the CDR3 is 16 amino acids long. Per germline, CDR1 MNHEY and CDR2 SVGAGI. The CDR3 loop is CASSSSDSIGSETQYF.

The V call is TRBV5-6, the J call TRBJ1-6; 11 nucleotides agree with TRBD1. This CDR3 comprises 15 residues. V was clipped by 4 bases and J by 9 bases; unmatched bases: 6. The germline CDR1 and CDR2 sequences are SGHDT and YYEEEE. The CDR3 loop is CASSTGTGGGSPLHF. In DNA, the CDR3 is TGTGCCAGCAGCACGGGGACAGGGGGAGGTTCACCCCTCCACTTT.

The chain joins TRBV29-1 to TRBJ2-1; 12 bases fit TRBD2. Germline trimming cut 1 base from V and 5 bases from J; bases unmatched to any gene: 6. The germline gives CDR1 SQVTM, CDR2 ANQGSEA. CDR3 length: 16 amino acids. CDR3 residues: CSVEGLAGGPDNEQFF. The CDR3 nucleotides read TGCAGCGTTGAAGGGCTAGCGGGGGGGCCTGACAATGAGCAGTTCTTC.

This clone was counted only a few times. The CDR3 loop is CASRSGGSETYEQYF. The CDR3 bases are TGTGCCAGCAGATCCGGCGGGTCGGAAACCTACGAGCAGTACTTC. This chain connects TRBV6-5 to TRBJ2-7, with a tentative D call TRBD2 (5 bases). Germline lookup yields CDR1 MNHEY and CDR2 SVGAGI. V lost 6 bases and J lost 2, with 17 bases in between. The CDR3 consists of 15 residues.

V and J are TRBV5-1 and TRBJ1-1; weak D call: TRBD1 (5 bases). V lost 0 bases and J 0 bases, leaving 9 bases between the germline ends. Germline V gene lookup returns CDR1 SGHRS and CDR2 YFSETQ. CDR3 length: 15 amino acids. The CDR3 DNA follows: TGCGCCAGCAGCTTGGCGGGGGGAATGAACACTGAAGCTTTCTTT. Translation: CASSLAGGMNTEAFF.

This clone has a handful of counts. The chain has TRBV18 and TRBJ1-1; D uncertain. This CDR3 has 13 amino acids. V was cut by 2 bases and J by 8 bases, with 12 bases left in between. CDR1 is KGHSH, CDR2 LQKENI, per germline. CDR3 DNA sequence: TGTGCCAGCTCACCATCGGACTCTAGGGAAGCTTTCTTT. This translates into CASSPSDSREAFF.

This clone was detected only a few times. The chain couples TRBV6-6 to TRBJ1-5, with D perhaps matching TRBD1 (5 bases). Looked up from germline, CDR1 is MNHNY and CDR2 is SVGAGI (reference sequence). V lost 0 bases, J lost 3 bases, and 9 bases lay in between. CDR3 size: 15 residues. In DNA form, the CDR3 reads TGTGCCAGCAGTTACTCCGGGGGGAACAATCAGCCCCAGCATTTT. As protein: CASSYSGGNNQPQHF.

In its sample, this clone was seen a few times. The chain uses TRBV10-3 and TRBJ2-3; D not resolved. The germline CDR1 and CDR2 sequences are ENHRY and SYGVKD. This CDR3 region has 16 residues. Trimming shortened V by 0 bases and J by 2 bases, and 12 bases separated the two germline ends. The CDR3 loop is CAISESFSTTTDTQYF. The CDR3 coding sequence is TGTGCCATCAGTGAGTCGTTTAGTACTACCACAGATACGCAGTATTTT.

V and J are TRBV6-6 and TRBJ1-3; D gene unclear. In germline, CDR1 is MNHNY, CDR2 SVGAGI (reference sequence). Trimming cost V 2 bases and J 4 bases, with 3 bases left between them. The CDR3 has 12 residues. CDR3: CASSYGGNTIYF. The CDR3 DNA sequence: TGTGCCAGCAGTTACGGCGGAAACACCATATATTTT.

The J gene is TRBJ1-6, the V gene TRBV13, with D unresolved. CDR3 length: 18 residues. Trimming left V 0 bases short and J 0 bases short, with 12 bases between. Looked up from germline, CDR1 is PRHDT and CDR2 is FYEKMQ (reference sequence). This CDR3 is CASSLGPPGISYNSPLHF. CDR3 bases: TGTGCCAGCAGCTTAGGGCCTCCCGGGATCTCCTATAATTCACCCCTCCACTTT.

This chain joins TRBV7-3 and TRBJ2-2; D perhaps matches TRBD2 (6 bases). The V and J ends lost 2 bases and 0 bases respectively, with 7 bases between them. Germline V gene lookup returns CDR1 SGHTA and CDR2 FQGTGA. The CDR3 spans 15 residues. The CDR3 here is CASSLGGPNTGELFF. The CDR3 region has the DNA TGTGCCAGCAGCTTAGGAGGGCCGAACACCGGGGAGCTGTTTTTT.

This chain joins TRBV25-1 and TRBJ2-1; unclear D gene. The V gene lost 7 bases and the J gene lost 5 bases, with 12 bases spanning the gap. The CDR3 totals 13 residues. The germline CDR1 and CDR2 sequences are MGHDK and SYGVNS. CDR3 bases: TGTGCCAGCACGGCCGGAGCAGACAATGAGCAGTTCTTC. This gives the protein CASTAGADNEQFF.

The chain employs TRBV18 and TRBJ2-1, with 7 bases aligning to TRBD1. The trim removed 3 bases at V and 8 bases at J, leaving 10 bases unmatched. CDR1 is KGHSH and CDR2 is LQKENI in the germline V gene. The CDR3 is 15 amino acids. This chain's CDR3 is CASSPQTGTYDEQFF. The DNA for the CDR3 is TGTGCCAGCTCACCCCAGACAGGGACGTACGATGAGCAGTTCTTC.

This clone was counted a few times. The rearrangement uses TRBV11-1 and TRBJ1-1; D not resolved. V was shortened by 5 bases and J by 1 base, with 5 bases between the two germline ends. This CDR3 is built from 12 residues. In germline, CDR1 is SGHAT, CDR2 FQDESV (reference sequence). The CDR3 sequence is CASSRGNTEAFF. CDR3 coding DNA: TGTGCCAGCAGCCGGGGGAACACTGAAGCTTTCTTT.

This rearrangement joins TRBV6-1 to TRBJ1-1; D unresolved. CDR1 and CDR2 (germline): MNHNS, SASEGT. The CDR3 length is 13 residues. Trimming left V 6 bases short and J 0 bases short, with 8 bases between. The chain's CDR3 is CASRRELNTEAFF. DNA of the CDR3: TGTGCCAGCAGGAGAGAGCTGAACACTGAAGCTTTCTTT.

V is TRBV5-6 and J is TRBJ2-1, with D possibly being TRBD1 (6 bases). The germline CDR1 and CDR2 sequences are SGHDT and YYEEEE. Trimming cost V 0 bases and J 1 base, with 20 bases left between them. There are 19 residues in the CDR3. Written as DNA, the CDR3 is TGTGCCAGCAGCTTGGTATACTCGGGACACCCGCTGTCCTACAATGAGCAGTTCTTC. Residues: CASSLVYSGHPLSYNEQFF.

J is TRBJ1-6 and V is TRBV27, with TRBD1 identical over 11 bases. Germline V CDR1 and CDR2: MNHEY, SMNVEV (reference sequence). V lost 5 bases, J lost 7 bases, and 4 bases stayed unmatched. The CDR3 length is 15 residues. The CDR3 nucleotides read TGTGCCAGCAGTCAAGGGACAGGGGGAAATTCACCCCTCCACTTT. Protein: CASSQGTGGNSPLHF.

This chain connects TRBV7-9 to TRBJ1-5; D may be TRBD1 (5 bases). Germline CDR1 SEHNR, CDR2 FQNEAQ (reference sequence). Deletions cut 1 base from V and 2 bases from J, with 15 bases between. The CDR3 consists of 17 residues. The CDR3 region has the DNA TGTGCCAGCAGCTTAGGTGCAGGTGGAGGGGGCAATCAGCCCCAGCATTTT. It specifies CASSLGAGGGGNQPQHF.